The entry that follows covers one T cell receptor beta chain sequence. The data belong to a study of blood T cell repertoires in COVID-19. Across the study: There were acute and convalescent COVID-19 samples, and they came from the United States, Italy and Spain. In each case, the material was cDNA or gDNA derived from T cells, B-cell-depleted T cells, or PBMCs.

Authors' data handling: Reference gene primer amplification gave nucleated cell count estimates. Assay: immunoSEQ multiplex PCR; the TCRdb copy retains only in-frame clones and omits some. That table gives V, J and clone size, and the DNA gave D and trimming. The data show approximately 210,000 clones, approximately 80% seen once. This TCR was sampled from a woman in her fifties or sixties with acute COVID-19. The sequenced material came from PBMCs or T cells enriched from blood (not recorded which).

CDR3 nucleotides: TGTGCCAGCAGCACCCGGGACAGGGAGGGTTTTAACTATGGCTACACCTTC. It specifies CASSTRDREGFNYGYTF. This rearrangement joins TRBV5-5 to TRBJ1-2; 9 bases match TRBD1. Germline-derived CDR1 and CDR2 are SGHKS and YYEKEE (reference sequence). This CDR3 has 17 residues. Trimming at V came to 4 bases and at J to 1 base, leaving 11 bases not matched to a gene.